The TCR beta chain described here comes from a study of T cells after yellow fever vaccination. The wider study: The authors prepared low-cell-number fractions using SMART-Seq v4 Ultra Low Input.

This clonotype was recorded many times. Antigen specificity is unknown. For TCR, cDNA came from 5'RACE template switching, which added a universal primer site and UMIs. TCRdb called the 5' RACE reads again in MiXCR, with one record for every CDR3 protein. The sample consists of over 110,000 distinct CDR3 sequences, 7% to 9% of them appearing once. General study findings and limits: Researchers cautioned that FACS-sorted repertoires could harbor abundant clonotypes contaminating from the bulk population. Most clones from primary vaccination resurfaced after the booster (around 97% CD4, over 75% CD8).

CDR1 DFQATT and CDR2 SNEGSKA come from the germline V gene (reference sequence). The CDR3 contains 14 residues. V lost 7 bases and J lost 9; bases outside the gene matches: 12. The chain has TRBV20-1 and TRBJ2-1; the match to TRBD2 covers 10 bases. Sequenced material: CD4+ T cells sorted from PBMCs, taken 5 days after the yellow fever booster vaccination. The source is a man under 40 who received the YFV17D yellow fever vaccine. CDR3 bases: TGCAGTGTTTTAAGCGGGAGGGCCTTGGGTGAGCAGTTCTTC. Amino acid sequence: CSVLSGRALGEQFF.